These T cell receptor beta chains were read from a single sample in a study of blood T cell repertoires in COVID-19. The assay was immunoSEQ multiplex PCR, and TCRdb's table has in-frame clones only and misses some. The sample carries about 350,000 clones, roughly 86% recorded once. The specimen sequenced was PBMCs or T cells enriched from blood (not recorded which). These receptors originate from a young woman who had recovered from COVID-19. Each CDR3 is given with its conserved first and last residue. The D gene is left open where the match is weak. Clone size is shown for a subset of rows, as once, few, many or a class of expanded clone.

>TRBJ2-1|-|few|TRBV6-6
CASRPDSLNEQFF
TGTGCCAGCAGACCGGACTCTCTCAATGAGCAGTTCTTC
>TRBJ1-1|TRBD1|-|TRBV5-1
CASSQGQGALRNTEAFF
TGCGCCAGCAGTCAGGGGCAGGGGGCACTTCGGAACACTGAAGCTTTCTTT
>TRBJ2-3|-|-|TRBV30
CAWSPGGGGDTQYF
TGTGCCTGGAGCCCGGGGGGCGGTGGGGATACGCAGTATTTT
>TRBJ2-7|-|once|TRBV15
CATSSGDILYEQYF
TGTGCCACCAGCAGCGGGGACATCCTCTACGAGCAGTACTTC
>TRBJ2-4|TRBD1|-|TRBV19
CASSIDSGQGTAKNIQYF
TGTGCCAGTAGTATAGATTCCGGACAGGGTACGGCCAAAAACATTCAGTACTTC
>TRBJ2-1|-|-|TRBV11-2
CASSLGSGANEQFF
TGTGCCAGCAGCTTAGGTAGCGGAGCAAATGAGCAGTTCTTC
>TRBJ2-1|-|-|TRBV10-3
CATDRDLSYNEQFF
TGTGCCACGGACCGGGACTTAAGTTACAATGAGCAGTTCTTC
>TRBJ1-2|TRBD1|-|TRBV3-1/TRBV3-2
CASSRAGTGDPYGYTF
TGTGCCAGCAGCCGGGCGGGGACAGGGGATCCCTATGGCTACACCTTC
>TRBJ2-2|TRBD1|-|TRBV19
CASSMGQGGSGTGELFF
TGTGCCAGTAGTATGGGACAGGGTGGATCTGGCACCGGGGAGCTGTTTTTT
>TRBJ2-1|-|once|TRBV3-1/TRBV3-2
CASSQDPGQGYYEQFF
TGTGCCAGCAGCCAAGACCCGGGACAAGGCTATTATGAGCAGTTCTTC
>TRBJ1-3|-|-|TRBV7-7
CASSLGPAGSGNTIYF
TGTGCCAGCAGCTTAGGCCCCGCAGGGTCCGGAAACACCATATATTTT
>TRBJ1-1|-|-|TRBV11-3
CASSLTGDTEAFF
TGTGCCAGCAGCTTAACAGGAGACACTGAAGCTTTCTTT
>TRBJ2-7|TRBD2|-|TRBV19
CASSIGGFYEQYF
TGTGCCAGTAGTATCGGGGGGTTCTACGAGCAGTACTTC
>TRBJ2-1|-|-|TRBV6-4
CASSLETGLSSYNEQFF
TGTGCCAGCAGCCTTGAGACAGGCCTGAGCTCCTACAATGAGCAGTTCTTC
>TRBJ2-1|TRBD1|-|TRBV2
CASSQDRATYNEQFF
TGTGCCAGCAGCCAGGACAGGGCCACCTACAATGAGCAGTTCTTC
>TRBJ1-1|TRBD1|-|TRBV11-1
CASSSGQGNTEAFF
TGTGCCAGCAGCTCCGGACAGGGCAACACTGAAGCTTTCTTT
>TRBJ1-6|-|-|TRBV28
CASSLGGLYNSPLHF
TGTGCCAGCAGTTTAGGGGGACTTTATAATTCACCCCTCCACTTT
>TRBJ1-6|TRBD1|-|TRBV3-1/TRBV3-2
CASSQTQGVNSPLHF
TGTGCCAGCAGCCAGACACAGGGGGTAAATTCACCCCTCCACTTT
>TRBJ1-2|-|-|TRBV6-5
CASSYSTGYIYGYTF
TGTGCCAGCAGTTACTCGACAGGTTACATCTATGGCTACACCTTC
>TRBJ2-7|TRBD1|-|TRBV27
CASSPGTGGYEQYF
TGTGCCAGCAGTCCAGGGACAGGGGGCTACGAGCAGTACTTC
>TRBJ1-1|-|once|TRBV7-9
CASSRSTGTEAFF
TGTGCCAGCAGCAGATCTACGGGGACTGAAGCTTTCTTT
>TRBJ1-2|TRBD1|-|TRBV6-5
CASSYLRTGEYGYTF
TGTGCCAGCAGTTACCTCCGGACAGGCGAATATGGCTACACCTTC
>TRBJ1-5|-|once|TRBV10-3
CAISQGRSQPQHF
TGTGCCATCAGCCAGGGAAGGTCCCAGCCCCAGCATTTT
>TRBJ2-7|TRBD2|-|TRBV6-5
CASSPRLAGGYEQYF
TGTGCCAGCAGTCCGCGACTAGCGGGGGGGTACGAGCAGTACTTC
>TRBJ2-2|-|-|TRBV3-1/TRBV3-2
CASSPGSTGELFF
TGTGCCAGCAGCCCCGGGAGCACCGGGGAGCTGTTTTTT
>TRBJ2-7|-|-|TRBV10-3
CAISNPSLRGDEQYF
TGTGCCATCAGTAATCCCAGTCTCCGGGGAGACGAGCAGTACTTC
>TRBJ2-2|-|-|TRBV11-3
CASSSSGWGAYHTGELFF
TGTGCCAGCAGCTCTAGTGGGTGGGGAGCGTATCACACCGGGGAGCTGTTTTTT
>TRBJ2-7|-|-|TRBV14
CASSQSATWDKALSYEQYF
TGTGCCAGCAGCCAAAGCGCTACCTGGGACAAGGCTCTCTCCTACGAGCAGTACTTC
>TRBJ2-5|-|-|TRBV15
CATSRDGPETQYF
TGTGCCACCAGCAGAGATGGCCCAGAGACCCAGTACTTC